This T cell receptor (beta chain) stems from a study of cytomegalovirus exposure and HLA in healthy donors. General study findings and limits: Diagnosis of cytomegalovirus status made by the classifier reportedly showed high specificity and sensitivity.

In germline, CDR1 is MGHRA, CDR2 YSYEKL. Trimming cost V 4 bases and J 3 bases; bases outside gene matches: 8. There are 15 residues in the CDR3. As to this clone: Its target is unknown.

PCR primers comprised 60 Vbeta and 13 Jbeta primers. Clones were read by immunoSEQ multiplex PCR, and TCRdb kept only the in-frame ones, dropping some. The table lists roughly 180,000 clones, more than 70% of them singletons. This sequence joins TRBV4-1 and TRBJ2-7; 8 positions agree with TRBD1. Sequenced material: PBMCs. The TCR comes from a woman aged 45-59 years in good health and CMV-seropositive. CDR3 DNA: TGCGCCAGCAGCCCCACCCCGACAGGGGTCTACGAGCAGTACTTC. Protein: CASSPTPTGVYEQYF.